Following are 32 T cell receptor beta chains from one sample sequenced in a study of response to subunit inactivated influenza vaccine. MiXCR, run by TCRdb on the RT-PCR reads, gives a single entry per CDR3 protein. The sample has roughly 160,000 distinct CDR3 sequences; approximately 11% are singletons. Sequences were derived from non-naive T cells sorted from PBMCs, sampled about 6 weeks after vaccination. These TCRs come from a man aged 45-60 years who received an inactivated influenza vaccine.

This clonotype has more than one count but fewer than ten. The chain has TRBV9 and TRBJ2-3; D remains unclear. With 4 bases removed from V and 5 bases from J, the gap between germline ends came to 11 bases. The CDR3 has 13 residues. Germline lookup yields CDR1 SGDLS and CDR2 YYNGEE. The CDR3 sequence is CASSRPEVDTQYF. The DNA of the CDR3 is TGTGCCAGCAGCCGACCCGAGGTAGATACGCAGTATTTT.

As for this clonotype: With a much larger clone just one base away, this may be a read error. The CDR3 coding sequence is TGCGCCAGCGGCTTGGCCGGGACAGGGGGCTACGAGCAGTACTTC. It yields the protein CASGLAGTGGYEQYF. The V and J genes are TRBV5-1 and TRBJ2-7, with 11 bases identical to TRBD1. Germline V lookup: CDR1 SGHRS, CDR2 YFSETQ. The CDR3 consists of 15 residues.

This chain joins TRBV5-1 and TRBJ2-7; TRBD1 or TRBD2 may be the D gene (5 bases each). Germline CDR1 SGHRS, CDR2 YFSETQ. CDR3 length: 13 amino acids. V was cut by 0 bases and J by 7 bases, with 11 bases left in between. The CDR3 reads CASSLGGVGEQYF. The CDR3 nucleotides are TGCGCCAGCAGCTTGGGAGGGGTCGGGGAGCAGTACTTC.

The chain employs TRBV15 and TRBJ2-5; D remains unclear. CDR1 and CDR2 (germline): LNHNV, YYDKDF (reference sequence). This CDR3 has 11 residues. Trimming removed 3 bases from V and 3 bases from J, with 2 bases in between. The CDR3 DNA reads TGTGCCACCAGCAGCGAAGAGACCCAGTACTTC. Amino acid sequence: CATSSEETQYF.

This clonotype was detected only a few times. V usage is TRBV20-1 and J usage is TRBJ2-7; 8 bases match TRBD2. Germline values: CDR1 DFQATT, CDR2 SNEGSKA (reference sequence). There are 15 residues in the CDR3. With 3 bases clipped from V and 3 bases from J, the junction kept 10 bases outside the gene matches. The CDR3 nucleotides are TGCAGTGCTAGGGCTAGCGGGCGGAGTCTCTACGAGCAGTACTTC. It translates to CSARASGRSLYEQYF.

J is TRBJ1-1 and V is TRBV7-2; no clear D. The CDR3 runs to 15 residues. V was clipped by 5 bases and J by 1 base, with 14 bases between them. The germline V gene encodes CDR1 SGHTA and CDR2 FQGNSA. CDR3 sequence: CASSPQYGPNTEAFF. CDR3 sequence (DNA): TGTGCCAGCAGCCCTCAGTACGGGCCGAACACTGAAGCTTTCTTT.

The table lists this clonotype with a count of one. The CDR3 DNA follows: TGTGCCAGTACCTTTAGCGGGAGGGCAGGCACCGGGGAGCTGTTTTTT. Its translation is CASTFSGRAGTGELFF. The rearrangement joins TRBV19 to TRBJ2-2, with TRBD2 matching 11 bases. With 7 bases clipped from V and 4 bases from J, the junction kept 8 bases outside the gene matches. CDR3 length: 16 residues. Germline lookup yields CDR1 LNHDA and CDR2 SQIVND (reference sequence).

This clonotype was detected a few times. The chain joins TRBV6-2 or TRBV6-3 to TRBJ2-3, with 8 bases aligning to TRBD1. This CDR3 comprises 14 residues. CDR1 is MNHEY, CDR2 SVGEGT, per germline. V gave up 6 bases and J gave up 4 bases; unmatched junction bases: 6. CDR3 in amino acids: CASRWTGRPDTQYF. In DNA, the CDR3 is TGTGCCAGCAGATGGACAGGGAGGCCAGATACGCAGTATTTT.

The chain uses TRBV7-2 and TRBJ1-1, with D maybe TRBD1 (5 bases). The CDR3 spans 15 residues. From germline, CDR1 is SGHTA and CDR2 FQGNSA. V gave up 1 base and J gave up 1 base, with 10 bases separating them. For the CDR3, the DNA is TGTGCCAGCAGCTTAGTCCAGGGCAAGAACACTGAAGCTTTCTTT. Amino acid sequence: CASSLVQGKNTEAFF.

V gene TRBV13 combines with J gene TRBJ2-7; 10 nucleotides align to TRBD2. CDR3 length equals 16 residues. Losses at the gene ends were 5 bases for V and 2 bases for J; bases not matched to a gene: 9. In germline, CDR1 is PRHDT, CDR2 FYEKMQ (reference sequence). The CDR3 loop reads CASSLYSSGRAYEQYF. The CDR3 bases are TGTGCCAGCAGCCTATACTCAAGCGGGAGGGCCTACGAGCAGTACTTC.

The chain employs TRBV20-1 and TRBJ2-1; 8 bases are a match to TRBD2. The CDR3 is 18 residues long. Looked up from germline, CDR1 is DFQATT and CDR2 is SNEGSKA (reference sequence). With 2 bases clipped from V and 4 bases from J, the junction kept 16 bases outside the gene matches. The CDR3 loop reads CSARPTSGESLTYNEQFF. The DNA for the CDR3 is TGCAGTGCTAGACCTACTAGCGGAGAGTCCCTAACATACAATGAGCAGTTCTTC.

This clonotype was found a few times. The genes are TRBV28 and TRBJ1-5, with 7 bases lining up with TRBD1. From germline, CDR1 is MDHEN and CDR2 SYDVKM. V was pared by 7 bases and J by 6 bases, with 6 bases of the junction left unmatched. This CDR3 has 13 residues. CDR3 nucleotide sequence: TGTGCCAGCAACCTCGACAGGGTTCAGCCCCAGCATTTT. It codes for CASNLDRVQPQHF.

This chain joins TRBV6-5 and TRBJ1-6; tentative D call: TRBD1 (6 bases). V gave up 2 bases and J gave up 14 bases, with 16 bases separating them. CDR1 is MNHEY and CDR2 is SVGAGI in the germline V gene. The CDR3 totals 14 residues. The DNA for the CDR3 is TGTGCCAGCAGTTACGGACGGGGGGCCGGGGCCCTCCACTTT. Translation: CASSYGRGAGALHF.

This clonotype was seen many times. The chain carries TRBV14 and TRBJ2-3; either TRBD1 or TRBD2 may supply D (5 bases each). Germline-derived CDR1 and CDR2 are SGHDN and FVKESK. Trimming stripped 4 bases from V and 5 bases from J, with 16 bases between. The CDR3 has 15 residues. CDR3 in amino acids: CASSRGGAVGDTQYF. In DNA form, the CDR3 reads TGTGCCAGCAGCCGTGGGGGAGCGGTGGGAGATACGCAGTATTTT. The full variable domain, its missing parts supplied by reference TRBV14 and TRBJ2-3, is EAGVTQFPSHSVIEKGQTVTLRCDPISGHDNLYWYRRVMGKEIKFLLHFVKESKQDESGMPNNRFLAERTGGTYSTLKVQPAELEDSGVYFCASSRGGAVGDTQYFGPGTRLTVL.

This clonotype turned up a few times. V and J are TRBV14 and TRBJ1-1; maybe TRBD1 (6 bases). Germline V lookup: CDR1 SGHDN, CDR2 FVKESK. V dropped 1 base and J dropped 8 bases, with 14 bases sitting between them. The CDR3 sequence is 14 residues long. The CDR3: CASSQGGGGKEAFF. CDR3 nucleotide sequence: TGTGCCAGCAGCCAAGGAGGTGGGGGCAAAGAAGCTTTCTTT.

The V and J genes are TRBV10-2 and TRBJ1-2, with 8 bases aligning to TRBD1. There are 13 residues in the CDR3. Germline CDR1 is WSHSY and CDR2 is SAAADI. After removal of 10 bases from V and 4 bases from J, the junction contained 8 bases not matched to a gene. The CDR3 DNA is TGCGCCATCAACGACGGGACAGGCTATGGCTACACCTTC. It is translated as CAINDGTGYGYTF.

This rearrangement joins TRBV20-1 to TRBJ1-6, with D perhaps matching TRBD1 (6 bases). The germline gives CDR1 DFQATT, CDR2 SNEGSKA (reference sequence). The CDR3 runs to 13 residues. The V gene lost 5 bases and the J gene lost 11 bases, with 16 bases spanning the gap. The CDR3 loop is CSAPPGPGAPLHF. As DNA, the CDR3 is TGCAGTGCTCCCCCGGGCCCAGGGGCACCCCTCCACTTT.

The chain is built from TRBV15 and TRBJ2-3; perhaps TRBD2 as D (5 bases). V was shortened by 1 base and J by 3 bases, with 8 bases between the two germline ends. Germline CDR1 is LNHNV and CDR2 is YYDKDF (reference sequence). The CDR3 contains 14 residues. The CDR3 DNA reads TGTGCCACCAGCAGAGGAGGGCTTACAGATACGCAGTATTTT. Its translation: CATSRGGLTDTQYF.

V and J are TRBV6-6 and TRBJ2-5; D tentatively fits TRBD1 or TRBD2 (7 bases each). The CDR3 has 12 residues. Between the trimmed V and J ends, which lost 10 bases and 5 bases, there was a span of 14 bases. Germline-derived CDR1 and CDR2 are MNHNY and SVGAGI (reference sequence). The CDR3 is CATQGGEETQYF. Here the CDR3 DNA reads TGTGCCACTCAGGGGGGGGAGGAGACCCAGTACTTC.

This clonotype was detected a few times. The chain employs TRBV28 and TRBJ2-3; D is perhaps TRBD1 (5 bases). CDR3 length: 13 amino acids. Per germline, CDR1 MDHEN and CDR2 SYDVKM. V dropped 7 bases and J dropped 3 bases, with 11 bases sitting between them. The CDR3 sequence is CASKTASTDTQYF. The CDR3 DNA reads TGTGCCAGCAAGACAGCGTCGACAGATACGCAGTATTTT.

This clonotype has at least ten counts. The chain combines TRBV7-8 with TRBJ1-3; unclear D gene. Germline V gene sequence: CDR1 SGHVS, CDR2 FQNEAQ. The CDR3 has 15 amino acids. Trimming took off 1 base at V and 0 bases at J, with 7 bases between the two ends. CDR3: CASSLGPFSGNTIYF. DNA for the CDR3: TGTGCCAGCAGCTTAGGGCCGTTCTCTGGAAACACCATATATTTT. Together with reference TRBV7-8 and TRBJ1-3, the CDR3 gives the full variable domain: GAGVSQSPRYKVAKRGQDVALRCDPISGHVSLFWYQQALGQGPEFLTYFQNEAQLDKSGLPSDRFFAERPEGSVSTLKIQRTQQEDSAVYLCASSLGPFSGNTIYFGEGSWLTVV.

This chain uses TRBV20-1 with TRBJ2-4; possibly TRBD2 for D (6 bases). V was trimmed by 3 bases and J by 5 bases, leaving 11 bases between them. The CDR3 extends over 13 amino acids. Germline V CDR1 and CDR2: DFQATT, SNEGSKA (reference sequence). This chain's CDR3 is CSASRGFENIQYF. Here the CDR3 DNA reads TGCAGTGCTAGTCGGGGGTTTGAAAACATTCAGTACTTC.

This clonotype was recorded many times. This chain links TRBV6-5 with TRBJ1-4, with unresolved D. The CDR3 sequence is 15 residues long. The V and J ends lost 6 bases and 4 bases respectively, with 15 bases between them. Looked up from germline, CDR1 is MNHEY and CDR2 is SVGAGI. This CDR3 reads CASRLSTGINEKLFF. The CDR3 region has the DNA TGTGCCAGCAGACTCTCGACCGGTATTAATGAAAAACTGTTTTTT.

The chain uses TRBV29-1 and TRBJ2-1; no clear D gene. V lost 6 bases and J 1 base, leaving 13 bases between the germline ends. Per the germline V gene, CDR1 is SQVTM and CDR2 is ANQGSEA. The length of the CDR3 is 14 residues. The DNA for the CDR3 is TGCAGCGTCCTTCTCGTAGGGTCCTACAATGAGCAGTTCTTC. The encoded protein is CSVLLVGSYNEQFF.

This clonotype was seen more than once but under ten times. CDR3 bases: TGCGCCAGCAGCTTGATGTCGGGGGGGCACAATGAGCAGTTCTTC. Protein product: CASSLMSGGHNEQFF. The chain carries TRBV5-1 and TRBJ2-1, with 8 bases identical to TRBD2. The J segment lost 5 bases and the V segment lost 1 base, leaving 5 bases of the junction unmatched. The germline V gene has CDR1 SGHRS and CDR2 YFSETQ. The CDR3 is 15 residues long.

This clonotype was seen a handful of times. This chain connects TRBV7-2 to TRBJ1-2; D not certain. Germline-derived CDR1 and CDR2 are SGHTA and FQGNSA. The ends were cut back, 5 bases at V and 9 bases at J, with 16 bases in the middle. The CDR3 sequence is 13 residues long. The CDR3 loop is CASSPGFARSYTF. The CDR3, as DNA: TGTGCCAGCAGCCCGGGTTTCGCGAGGAGCTACACCTTC.

V is TRBV5-5 and J is TRBJ1-2; weak D call: TRBD1 (5 bases). V lost 2 bases and J 1 base, leaving 9 bases between the germline ends. Germline CDR1 is SGHKS and CDR2 is YYEKEE (reference sequence). CDR3 length equals 14 residues. The CDR3 DNA reads TGTGCCAGCAGCTTACGGGACGGTAACTATGGCTACACCTTC. Amino acid sequence: CASSLRDGNYGYTF.

This clonotype was counted many times. J is TRBJ2-3 and V is TRBV30; D gene unclear. Per germline, CDR1 GTSNPN and CDR2 SVGIG (reference sequence). This CDR3 comprises 13 residues. Between the trimmed V and J ends, which lost 0 bases and 4 bases, there was a span of 8 bases. The CDR3 loop is CAWSVTFSDTQYF. The CDR3 DNA is TGTGCCTGGAGTGTAACGTTCTCAGATACGCAGTATTTT.

The chain joins TRBV24-1 to TRBJ2-3, with D perhaps being TRBD1 or TRBD2 (5 bases each). The CDR3 sequence is 14 residues long. Looked up from germline, CDR1 is KGHDR and CDR2 is SFDVKD. The ends were cut back, 5 bases at V and 2 bases at J, with 10 bases in the middle. CDR3 nucleotide sequence: TGTGCCACCAGTGCCGGGGACCTCACAGATACGCAGTATTTT. It specifies CATSAGDLTDTQYF.

The chain recombines TRBV7-2 with TRBJ2-4, with unresolved D. Germline CDR1 and CDR2: SGHTA and FQGNSA. Between the trimmed V and J ends, which lost 5 bases and 1 base, there was a span of 9 bases. CDR3 length: 14 amino acids. The CDR3 DNA reads as TGTGCCAGCAGCCTACAGAGTGCCAAAAACATTCAGTACTTC. As protein: CASSLQSAKNIQYF.

This chain links TRBV12-3 or TRBV12-4 with TRBJ1-4, with D hard to call. The ends were cut back, 6 bases at V and 8 bases at J, with 16 bases in the middle. The CDR3 has 14 residues. The CDR3, as DNA: TGTGCCAGCAGGGAGAGGAGGGATGGGGAAAAACTGTTTTTT. Translating it yields CASRERRDGEKLFF.

This clonotype was picked up many times. V usage is TRBV7-7 and J usage is TRBJ2-7, with a weak D call TRBD2 (6 bases). In germline, CDR1 is SSHAT, CDR2 FNYEAQ (reference sequence). Trimming cost V 5 bases and J 5 bases, with 19 bases left between them. The CDR3 runs 15 residues. CDR3 sequence: CASSPGPRGANEQYF. DNA for the CDR3: TGTGCCAGCAGCCCCGGGCCCCGCGGGGCAAACGAGCAGTACTTC.